This T cell receptor (beta chain) stems from a study of T cell responses to AZD1222 COVID-19 vaccine. In this sample, this clone turned up once. TCRdb keeps only in-frame clones here, not all; method: immunoSEQ multiplex PCR. The sample holds 85,000 to 130,000 clones, 93% seen once. The CDR3 is 15 residues long. Deletions cut 4 bases from V and 2 bases from J, with 12 bases between. In germline, CDR1 is SGDLS, CDR2 YYNGEE. The gene calls are TRBV9 and TRBJ2-2, with D perhaps matching TRBD2 (5 bases). Sample: peripheral blood, taken on day 0 of AZD1222 vaccination. This sequence was found in an adult in good health. The CDR3 nucleotides are TGTGCCAGCAGCAGCCGTGGAGGTAACACCGGGGAGCTGTTTTTT. Translated, it gives CASSSRGGNTGELFF.